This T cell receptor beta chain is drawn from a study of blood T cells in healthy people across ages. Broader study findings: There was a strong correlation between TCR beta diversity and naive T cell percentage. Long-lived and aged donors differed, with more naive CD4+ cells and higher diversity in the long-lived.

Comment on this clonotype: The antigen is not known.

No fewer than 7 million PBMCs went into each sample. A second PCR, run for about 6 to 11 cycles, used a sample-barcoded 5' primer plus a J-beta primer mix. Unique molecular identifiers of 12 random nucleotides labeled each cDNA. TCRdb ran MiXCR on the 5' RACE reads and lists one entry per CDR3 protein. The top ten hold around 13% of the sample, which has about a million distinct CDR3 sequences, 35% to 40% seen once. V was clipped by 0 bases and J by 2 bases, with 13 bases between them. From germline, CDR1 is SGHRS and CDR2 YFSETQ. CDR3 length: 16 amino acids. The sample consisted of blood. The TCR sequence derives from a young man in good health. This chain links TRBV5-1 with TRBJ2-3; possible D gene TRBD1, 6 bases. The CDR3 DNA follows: TGCGCCAGCAGCTTGGGGGTCAGGGGTCTCACAGATACGCAGTATTTT. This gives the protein CASSLGVRGLTDTQYF.